The 2 T cell receptor beta chains presented below share a single source sample, sequenced in a study of T cells after yellow fever vaccination. A single record per CDR3 protein comes from TCRdb applying MiXCR to the 5' RACE reads. Here the sample spans about 630,000 distinct CDR3 sequences, about 12% being singletons. The material was PBMCs, obtained on the day of the yellow fever booster vaccination. These receptors were obtained from a man in his thirties or forties who received the YFV17D yellow fever vaccine.

This clonotype appeared many times. The chain joins TRBV6-1 to TRBJ1-2; a possible D gene is TRBD1 (5 bases). The CDR3 loop spans 14 amino acids. V dropped 4 bases and J dropped 0 bases, with 9 bases sitting between them. Germline V lookup: CDR1 MNHNS, CDR2 SASEGT. The CDR3, as DNA: TGTGCCAGCAGTGGACAGAGAGCTAACTATGGCTACACCTTC. Protein sequence: CASSGQRANYGYTF.

This clonotype was seen a few times. V and J are TRBV20-1 and TRBJ2-3, with D unclear. The V gene's germline CDR1 is DFQATT and CDR2 SNEGSKA (reference sequence). The CDR3 runs 13 residues. The ends were cut back, 3 bases at V and 1 base at J, with 8 bases in the middle. The CDR3 protein is CSASGAGTDTQYF. As DNA, the CDR3 is TGCAGTGCTAGCGGAGCAGGCACAGATACGCAGTATTTT.